Here is one T cell receptor (beta chain) with its context. The antigen is unknown. The CDR3 extends over 17 amino acids. CDR1 is LNHNV, CDR2 YYDKDF, per germline (reference sequence). After removal of 2 bases from V and 8 bases from J, the junction contained 11 bases not matched to a gene. The entry originates in a study of cytomegalovirus exposure and HLA in healthy donors. Study-wide results and limits: It was shown in a later analysis that HLA-associated TCR beta chains were more clonally expanded than other, equally common chains. According to the study, about 180 TCR beta chains were cytomegalovirus-associated. Among the most significant clusters, several appeared linked to common viral pathogens in a later analysis. A likely sequencing artifact accounted for one observed cluster of highly shared sequence variants.

60 Vbeta and 13 Jbeta primers were used in PCR. Profiling relied on immunoSEQ multiplex PCR, and the TCRdb table lists in-frame clones only, not all of them. The sample includes a few hundred thousand clones, about four fifths of them seen just once. The sample taken for sequencing was PBMCs. The chain recombines TRBV15 with TRBJ2-1; 11 positions agree with TRBD2. The TCR was taken from a man aged 25-45 years in good health and CMV-seronegative. CDR3 loop: CATSRFSQLAGAYEQFF. CDR3 nucleotides: TGTGCCACCAGCAGATTCTCTCAACTAGCGGGGGCCTATGAGCAGTTCTTC. The full variable domain, its missing parts supplied by reference TRBV15 and TRBJ2-1, is DAMVIQNPRYQVTQFGKPVTLSCSQTLNHNVMYWYQQKSSQAPKLLFHYYDKDFNNEADTPDNFQSRRPNTSFCFLDIRSPGLGDTAMYLCATSRFSQLAGAYEQFFGPGTRLTVL.